The 12 T cell receptor beta chains given below trace back to one sample, sequenced in a study of blood T cell repertoires in COVID-19 (dated by TCRdb to 2020 to 2021). Library method: the immunoSEQ multiplex PCR assay. TCRdb took over this immuneACCESS table, retaining in-frame rearrangements with V and J assigned. Such tables are incomplete; in checked studies, under half of the missing clones stem from an unresolved V gene, and the remainder is unexplained. The sample contains hundreds of thousands of clones, about 88% of them found a single time. 3% of the sample is taken by the ten largest. Sample: PBMCs or T cells enriched from blood (not recorded which). These receptor sequences come from a young woman who had recovered from COVID-19.

This chain uses TRBV7-9 with TRBJ2-1; 12 bases fit TRBD2. Germline-derived CDR1 and CDR2 are SEHNR and FQNEAQ (reference sequence). Trimming at V came to 4 bases and at J to 8 bases, leaving 6 bases not matched to a gene. The CDR3 loop spans 15 amino acids. CDR3 nucleotides: TGTGCCAGCAGCTCCCCGGGACTAGCGGGCCATGAGCAGTTCTTC. This gives the protein CASSSPGLAGHEQFF.

The V gene is TRBV5-8, the J gene TRBJ2-7; no firm D call. CDR1 and CDR2 (germline): SGHTS, YDEGEE. This CDR3 is built from 12 residues. The V end was cut by 2 bases, the J end by 8 bases, with 11 bases between. CDR3 DNA sequence: TGTGCCAGCAGCTTCACATGGGCCAAGCAGTACTTC. Protein sequence: CASSFTWAKQYF.

V is TRBV3-1 (or the pseudogene TRBV3-2) and J is TRBJ2-7, with TRBD1 matching over 9 bases. With 3 bases clipped from V and 1 base from J, the junction kept 4 bases outside the gene matches. The CDR3 length is 15 residues. The V gene's germline CDR1 is LGHDT and CDR2 YNNKEL (reference sequence). The CDR3 coding sequence is TGTGCCAGCAGCCAGCCGGGACAGGGTTCCTACGAGCAGTACTTC. It translates to CASSQPGQGSYEQYF.

This chain uses TRBV7-2 with TRBJ1-5; no reliable D call. Looked up from germline, CDR1 is SGHTA and CDR2 is FQGNSA. V lost 6 bases and J 3 bases, leaving 12 bases between the germline ends. The CDR3 spans 14 residues. For the CDR3, the DNA is TGTGCCAGCAGTGAACAGCGGAACAATCAGCCCCAGCATTTT. It translates to CASSEQRNNQPQHF.

The V call is TRBV28, the J call TRBJ1-2; TRBD1 matches at 9 bases. Losses at the gene ends were 5 bases for V and 7 bases for J; bases not matched to a gene: 5. This CDR3 is built from 13 residues. Per germline, CDR1 MDHEN and CDR2 SYDVKM. CDR3 nucleotides: TGTGCCAGCAGTCAGGGACAGGGTCCTGGCTACACCTTC. Residues: CASSQGQGPGYTF.

There are a few counts of this clone. The chain recombines TRBV10-2 with TRBJ2-7, with 9 positions matching TRBD2. V gave up 4 bases and J gave up 4 bases; unmatched junction bases: 2. The CDR3 is made up of 13 amino acids. CDR1 and CDR2 (germline): WSHSY, SAAADI. The CDR3 sequence: CASSGLAAYEQYF. CDR3 in DNA: TGCGCCAGCAGTGGACTAGCGGCTTACGAGCAGTACTTC.

This clone showed up just once. This sequence joins TRBV23-1 and TRBJ1-3; possibly TRBD1 for D (5 bases). TRBV23-1 is an ORF, with its function uncertain. Trimming took 3 bases from V and 2 from J, leaving 8 bases between them. The CDR3 sequence is 14 residues long. CDR3: CASSHAGPGNTIYF. The CDR3 DNA follows: TGCGCCAGCAGTCACGCAGGGCCTGGAAACACCATATATTTT.

The V call is TRBV28, the J call TRBJ2-7; TRBD1 matches at 12 bases. J lost 2 bases, V lost 6 bases, and 17 bases had no gene match. CDR3 length: 19 amino acids. From germline, CDR1 is MDHEN and CDR2 SYDVKM. In nucleotides, the CDR3 is TGTGCCAGCAGCTTCCCGGGACAGGGGGCGAGCGGGGTCCCCTACGAGCAGTACTTC. It translates to CASSFPGQGASGVPYEQYF.

Concerning this clone: One end of the junction is discordant with germline, which a read error may explain. The chain joins TRBV7-7 to TRBJ2-1; possible D gene TRBD2, 6 bases. CDR3 length: 18 residues. Germline lookup yields CDR1 SSHAT and CDR2 FNYEAQ (reference sequence). CDR3 residues: CASSSDPTGTPPYNEQFF. As DNA, the CDR3 is TGTGCTAGCAGCTCAGACCCAACCGGGACTCCACCCTACAATGAGCAGTTCTTC.

The rearrangement links TRBV5-1 to TRBJ2-3; D is unresolved. The germline V and J ends were trimmed by 3 bases and 5 bases, with 13 bases remaining between them. This CDR3 is built from 14 residues. The germline CDR1 and CDR2 sequences are SGHRS and YFSETQ. This CDR3 reads CASSSVNTIDTQYF. CDR3 sequence (DNA): TGCGCCAGCAGCTCCGTAAACACTATAGATACGCAGTATTTT.

J is TRBJ2-5 and V is TRBV7-6; D is unclear. The CDR3 has 13 residues. Germline CDR1 is SGHVS and CDR2 is FNYEAQ. The V and J ends lost 5 bases and 2 bases respectively, with 9 bases between them. The CDR3 nucleotides read TGTGCCAGCAGCGTGTCCACACAAGAGACCCAGTACTTC. It encodes CASSVSTQETQYF. The full variable domain, its missing parts supplied by reference TRBV7-6 and TRBJ2-5, is GAGVSQSPRYKVTKRGQDVALRCDPISGHVSLYWYRQALGQGPEFLTYFNYEAQQDKSGLPNDRFSAERPEGSISTLTIQRTEQRDSAMYRCASSVSTQETQYFGPGTRLLVL.

This chain joins TRBV29-1 and TRBJ1-1; D not resolved. Germline V gives CDR1 SQVTM, CDR2 ANQGSEA. The CDR3 has 12 amino acids. With 4 bases removed from V and 0 bases from J, the gap between germline ends came to 6 bases. The CDR3 loop reads CSVVRVNTEAFF. The DNA for the CDR3 is TGCAGCGTTGTGAGAGTGAACACTGAAGCTTTCTTT.